This T cell receptor beta chain was recorded in a study of blood T cells in healthy people across ages. This CDR3 has 14 residues. V lost 1 base to trimming and J lost 9 bases, with 13 bases between them. CDR1 and CDR2 (germline): MDHEN, SYDVKM. Study-level results: Researchers deemed the diversity estimates from one million T cells underestimates.

This clonotype was recorded a few times. Its target is unknown. This could be a read error, since a much larger clone is one nucleotide away. Then a second PCR, running about 6 to 12 cycles, was carried out with a sample-barcoded 5' primer and a J-beta primer mix. Each cDNA molecule was tagged by a template-switch adaptor with 12 random nucleotides. TCRdb redid the calling of the 5' RACE reads with MiXCR, one entry per CDR3 protein. The table includes around 1,700,000 distinct CDR3 sequences, under 30% detected once. The chain joins TRBV28 to TRBJ2-4; either TRBD1 or TRBD2 may fit D (6 bases each). Sequenced material: blood. This TCR was recovered from a woman aged 30 to 39 in good health. The CDR3 DNA reads as TGTGCCAGCAGTTTATTAGGGGGGCAAAGCATTCAGTACTTC. This sequence encodes CASSLLGGQSIQYF.